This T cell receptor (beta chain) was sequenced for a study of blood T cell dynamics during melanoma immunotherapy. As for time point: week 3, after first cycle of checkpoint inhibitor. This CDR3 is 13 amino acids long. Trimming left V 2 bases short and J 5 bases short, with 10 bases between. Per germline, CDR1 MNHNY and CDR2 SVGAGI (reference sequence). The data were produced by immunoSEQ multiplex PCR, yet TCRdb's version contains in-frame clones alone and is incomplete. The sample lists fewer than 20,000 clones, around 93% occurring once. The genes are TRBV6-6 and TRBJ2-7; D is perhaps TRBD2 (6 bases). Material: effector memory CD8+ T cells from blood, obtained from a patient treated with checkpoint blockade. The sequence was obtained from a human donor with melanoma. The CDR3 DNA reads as TGTGCCAGCAGTTACGAGGAGGGAAACGAGCAGTACTTC. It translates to CASSYEEGNEQYF.